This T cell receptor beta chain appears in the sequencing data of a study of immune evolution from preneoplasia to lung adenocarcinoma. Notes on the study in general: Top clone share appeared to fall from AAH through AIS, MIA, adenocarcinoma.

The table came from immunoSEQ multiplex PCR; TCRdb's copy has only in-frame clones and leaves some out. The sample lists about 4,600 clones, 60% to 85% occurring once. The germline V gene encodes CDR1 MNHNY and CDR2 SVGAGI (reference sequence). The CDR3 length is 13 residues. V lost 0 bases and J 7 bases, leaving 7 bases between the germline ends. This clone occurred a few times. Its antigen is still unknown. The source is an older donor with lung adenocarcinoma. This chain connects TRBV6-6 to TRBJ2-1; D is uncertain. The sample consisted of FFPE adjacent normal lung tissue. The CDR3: CASSYSNGNEQFF. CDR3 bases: TGTGCCAGCAGTTACTCGAACGGGAATGAGCAGTTCTTC.